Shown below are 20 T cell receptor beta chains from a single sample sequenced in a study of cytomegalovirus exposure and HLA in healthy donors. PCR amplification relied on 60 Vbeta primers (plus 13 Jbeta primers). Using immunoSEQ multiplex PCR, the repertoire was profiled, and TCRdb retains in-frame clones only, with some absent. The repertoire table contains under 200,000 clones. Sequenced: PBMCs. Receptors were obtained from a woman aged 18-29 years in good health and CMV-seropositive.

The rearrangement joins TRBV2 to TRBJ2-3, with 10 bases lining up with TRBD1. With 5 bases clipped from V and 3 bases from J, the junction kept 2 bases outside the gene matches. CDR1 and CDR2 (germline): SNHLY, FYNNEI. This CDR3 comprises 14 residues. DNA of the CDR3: TGTGCCAGCAGTAGGGGACAGGGGACAGATACGCAGTATTTT. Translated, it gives CASSRGQGTDTQYF.

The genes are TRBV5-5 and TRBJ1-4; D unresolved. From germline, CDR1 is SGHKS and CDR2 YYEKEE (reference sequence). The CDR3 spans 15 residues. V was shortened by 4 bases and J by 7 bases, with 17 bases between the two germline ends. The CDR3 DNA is TGTGCCAGCAGCGACTTCGTGTATGGTGGTGAAAAACTGTTTTTT. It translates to CASSDFVYGGEKLFF. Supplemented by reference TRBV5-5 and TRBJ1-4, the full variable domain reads DAGVTQSPTHLIKTRGQQVTLRCSPISGHKSVSWYQQVLGQGPQFIFQYYEKEERGRGNFPDRFSARQFPNYSSELNVNALLLGDSALYLCASSDFVYGGEKLFFGSGTQLSVL.

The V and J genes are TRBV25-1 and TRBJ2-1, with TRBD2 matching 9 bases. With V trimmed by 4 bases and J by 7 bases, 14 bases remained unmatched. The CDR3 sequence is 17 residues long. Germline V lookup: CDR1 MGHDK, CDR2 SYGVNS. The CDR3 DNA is TGTGCCAGCAGTGCCCCCCCGGGACTAGCAAGGAGGAATGAGCAGTTCTTC. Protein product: CASSAPPGLARRNEQFF.

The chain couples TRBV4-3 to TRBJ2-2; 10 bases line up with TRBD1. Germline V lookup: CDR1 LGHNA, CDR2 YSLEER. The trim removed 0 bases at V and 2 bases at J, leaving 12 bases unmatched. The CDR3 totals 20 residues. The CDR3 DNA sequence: TGCGCCAGCAGCCAAGACTCGGGACAGGGGAGTCCTATTAACACCGGGGAGCTGTTTTTT. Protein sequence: CASSQDSGQGSPINTGELFF.

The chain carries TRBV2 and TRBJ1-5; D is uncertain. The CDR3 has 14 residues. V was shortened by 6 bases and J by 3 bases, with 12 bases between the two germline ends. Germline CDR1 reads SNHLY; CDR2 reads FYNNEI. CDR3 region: CASSADIINQPQHF. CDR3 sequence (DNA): TGTGCCAGCAGCGCAGACATAATCAATCAGCCCCAGCATTTT.

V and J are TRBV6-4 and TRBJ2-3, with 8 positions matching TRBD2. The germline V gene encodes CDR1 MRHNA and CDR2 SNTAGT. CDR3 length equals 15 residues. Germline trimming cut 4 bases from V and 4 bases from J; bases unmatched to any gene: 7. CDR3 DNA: TGTGCCAGCAGTGCCACAAGCGGGAGCGCAGATACGCAGTATTTT. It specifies CASSATSGSADTQYF.

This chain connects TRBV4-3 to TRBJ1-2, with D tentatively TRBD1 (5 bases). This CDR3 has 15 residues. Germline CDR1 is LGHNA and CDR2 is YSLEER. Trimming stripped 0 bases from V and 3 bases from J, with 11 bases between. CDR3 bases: TGCGCCAGCAGCCAAGATAGGAGACAGCACTATGGCTACACCTTC. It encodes CASSQDRRQHYGYTF.

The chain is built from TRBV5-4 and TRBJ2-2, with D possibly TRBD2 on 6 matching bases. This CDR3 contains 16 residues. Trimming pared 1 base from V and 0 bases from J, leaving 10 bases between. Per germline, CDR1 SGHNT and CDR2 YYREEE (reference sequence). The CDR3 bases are TGTGCCAGCAGCTTGCCGGGCGGGGCGAACACCGGGGAGCTGTTTTTT. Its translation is CASSLPGGANTGELFF.

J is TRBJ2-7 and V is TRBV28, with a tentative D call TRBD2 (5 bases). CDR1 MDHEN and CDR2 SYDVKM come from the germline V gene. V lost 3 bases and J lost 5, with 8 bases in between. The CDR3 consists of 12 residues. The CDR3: CASSLRVNEQYF. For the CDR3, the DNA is TGTGCCAGCAGTTTGAGGGTCAACGAGCAGTACTTC.

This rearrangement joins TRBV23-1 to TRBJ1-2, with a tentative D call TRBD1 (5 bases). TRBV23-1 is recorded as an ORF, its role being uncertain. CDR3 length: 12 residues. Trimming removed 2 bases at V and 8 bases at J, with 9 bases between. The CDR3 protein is CASSQGAHGYTF. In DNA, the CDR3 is TGCGCCAGCAGTCAAGGGGCTCACGGCTACACCTTC.

The CDR3 nucleotides read TGTGCCAGCAGCCATTCCCTAGGCGAGAGCGGGACCTACGAGCAGTACTTC. Its translation is CASSHSLGESGTYEQYF. J is TRBJ2-7 and V is TRBV4-2, with TRBD2 matching over 7 bases. The V gene's germline CDR1 is LGHNA and CDR2 YNFKEQ. J lost 2 bases, V lost 3 bases, and 13 bases had no gene match. CDR3 length: 17 amino acids.

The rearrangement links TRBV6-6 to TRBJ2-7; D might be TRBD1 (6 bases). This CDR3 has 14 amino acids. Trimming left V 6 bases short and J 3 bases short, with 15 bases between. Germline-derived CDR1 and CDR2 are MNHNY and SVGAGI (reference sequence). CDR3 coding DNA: TGTGCCAGCAGGAGACCGGGACAATACTACGAGCAGTACTTC. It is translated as CASRRPGQYYEQYF.

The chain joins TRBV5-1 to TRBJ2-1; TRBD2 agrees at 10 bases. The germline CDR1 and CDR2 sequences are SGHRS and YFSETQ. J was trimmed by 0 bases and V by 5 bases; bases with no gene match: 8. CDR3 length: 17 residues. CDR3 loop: CASRVGASGSSYNEQFF. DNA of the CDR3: TGCGCCAGCAGGGTGGGGGCTAGCGGGAGCTCCTACAATGAGCAGTTCTTC.

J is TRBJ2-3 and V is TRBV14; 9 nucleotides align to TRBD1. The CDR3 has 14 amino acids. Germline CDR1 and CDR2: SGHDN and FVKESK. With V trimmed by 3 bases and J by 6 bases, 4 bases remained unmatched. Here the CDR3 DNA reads TGTGCCAGCAGCCAGACAGGGGGAGCGGATACGCAGTATTTT. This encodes CASSQTGGADTQYF. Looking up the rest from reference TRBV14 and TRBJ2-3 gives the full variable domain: EAGVTQFPSHSVIEKGQTVTLRCDPISGHDNLYWYRRVMGKEIKFLLHFVKESKQDESGMPNNRFLAERTGGTYSTLKVQPAELEDSGVYFCASSQTGGADTQYFGPGTRLTVL.

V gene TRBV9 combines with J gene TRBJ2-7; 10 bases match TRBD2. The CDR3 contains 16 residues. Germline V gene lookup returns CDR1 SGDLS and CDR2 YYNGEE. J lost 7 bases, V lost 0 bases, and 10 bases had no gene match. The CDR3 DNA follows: TGTGCCAGCAGCGTAGGGGGACTAGCGTACTCGGGGGAGCAGTACTTC. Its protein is CASSVGGLAYSGEQYF.

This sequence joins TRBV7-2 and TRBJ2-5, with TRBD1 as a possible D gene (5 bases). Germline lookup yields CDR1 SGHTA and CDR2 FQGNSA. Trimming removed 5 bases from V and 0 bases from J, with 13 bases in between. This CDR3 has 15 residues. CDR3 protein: CASSPQGGYQETQYF. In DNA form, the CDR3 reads TGTGCCAGCAGCCCCCAGGGTGGGTACCAAGAGACCCAGTACTTC.

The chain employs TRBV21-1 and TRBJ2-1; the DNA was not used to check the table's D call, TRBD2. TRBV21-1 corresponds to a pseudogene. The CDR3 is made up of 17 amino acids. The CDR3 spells CASSKRGLAGTYNEQFF. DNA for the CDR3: TGTGCCAGCAGCAAGCGGGGACTAGCGGGGACCTACAATGAGCAGTTCTTC.

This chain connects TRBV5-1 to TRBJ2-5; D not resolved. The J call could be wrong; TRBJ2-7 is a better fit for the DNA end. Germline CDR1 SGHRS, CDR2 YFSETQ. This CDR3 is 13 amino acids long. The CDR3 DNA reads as TGCGCCAGCAGCTTGGCAATCTTCTACGAGCAGTACTTC. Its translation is CASSLAIFYEQYF.

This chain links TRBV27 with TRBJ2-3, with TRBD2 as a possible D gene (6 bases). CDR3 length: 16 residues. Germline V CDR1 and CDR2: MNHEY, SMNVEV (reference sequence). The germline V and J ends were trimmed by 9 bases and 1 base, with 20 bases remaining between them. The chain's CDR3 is CASTSRDFGGTDTQYF. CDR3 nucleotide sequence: TGTGCCAGTACATCGAGGGACTTCGGTGGCACAGATACGCAGTATTTT.

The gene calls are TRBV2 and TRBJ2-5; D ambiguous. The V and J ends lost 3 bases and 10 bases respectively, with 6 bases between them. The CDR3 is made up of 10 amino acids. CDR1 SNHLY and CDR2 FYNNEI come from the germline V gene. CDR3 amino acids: CASSDGGQYF. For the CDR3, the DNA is TGTGCCAGCAGTGACGGTGGCCAGTACTTC.